The 23 T cell receptor beta chains listed next were all sequenced from one sample in a study of shared clonotypes between healthy human individuals. The naive CD8 subset, CD45RO-negative cells positively selected for CCR7, excluded terminally differentiated effector memory CD45RA+ cells. Measured with immunoSEQ multiplex PCR; TCRdb has only the in-frame clones, and not every one. The sample has some 1,900,000 clones, about 94% seen once; the top ten hold roughly 1%. Sequencing was performed on naive CD8+ T cells sorted from blood. The receptor set was obtained from a man aged 18 to 30 in good health.

The J gene is TRBJ1-2, the V gene TRBV6-5; D might be TRBD1 (5 bases). The CDR3 contains 12 residues. V was shortened by 5 bases and J by 11 bases, with 15 bases between the two germline ends. Germline V gene data show CDR1 as MNHEY and CDR2 as SVGAGI. The DNA of the CDR3 is TGTGCCAGCAGTCCGAGGGACGGGGTTTACACCTTC. Protein sequence: CASSPRDGVYTF.

A remark on this clone: It is unclear where the CDR3 begins or ends on the DNA, so no DNA is shown, and the CDR3 is as TCRdb lists it. V and J are TRBV9 and TRBJ2-1; the table calls TRBD2, which could not be checked here. The germline gives CDR1 SGDLS, CDR2 YYNGEE. The CDR3 is 13 amino acids in total, end residues counted. The CDR3 sequence: CASSVGGGTSKFF.

The chain has TRBV19 and TRBJ1-5, with a weak D call TRBD1 (6 bases). Trimming removed 4 bases from V and 0 bases from J, with 13 bases in between. Germline CDR1 and CDR2: LNHDA and SQIVND (reference sequence). The CDR3 runs 16 residues. The CDR3 spells CASSTKGQYSNQPQHF. The CDR3 DNA sequence: TGTGCCAGTAGTACGAAAGGACAGTATAGCAATCAGCCCCAGCATTTT.

For this clone: Within the sample, other DNA sequences also encode this same CDR3. This chain links TRBV6-5 with TRBJ1-1; 10 nucleotides line up with TRBD1. Germline CDR1 and CDR2: MNHEY and SVGAGI. The junction had 1 base not matched to a gene; V was cut back by 0 bases and J by 3 bases. This CDR3 region has 15 residues. CDR3 protein: CASSYSDRGYTEAFF. The CDR3, as DNA: TGTGCCAGCAGTTACTCGGACAGGGGGTACACTGAAGCTTTCTTT.

The sample holds one count of this clone. This chain connects TRBV5-4 to TRBJ2-3; TRBD1 matches at 9 bases. This CDR3 comprises 15 residues. Germline-derived CDR1 and CDR2 are SGHNT and YYREEE (reference sequence). V was pared by 4 bases and J by 4 bases, with 7 bases of the junction left unmatched. Here the CDR3 DNA reads TGTGCCAGCAGCCCCGGGACAGGGAGACCAGATACGCAGTATTTT. Protein: CASSPGTGRPDTQYF.

As for this clone: Other DNA sequences in the same sample also yield this CDR3. The chain joins TRBV27 to TRBJ1-1, with D tentatively TRBD1 (5 bases). Per the germline V gene, CDR1 is MNHEY and CDR2 is SMNVEV (reference sequence). The length of the CDR3 is 14 residues. V lost 2 bases, J lost 0 bases, and 7 bases lay in between. DNA of the CDR3: TGTGCCAGCAGTTTAGTGGGGGTGAACACTGAAGCTTTCTTT. Translation gives CASSLVGVNTEAFF.

The CDR3 DNA reads as TGTGCCAGCACGGACCACCAAGAGACCCAGTACTTC. Protein sequence: CASTDHQETQYF. This sequence joins TRBV28 and TRBJ2-5; no clear D. Germline V lookup: CDR1 MDHEN, CDR2 SYDVKM. V gave up 7 bases and J gave up 0 bases, with 6 bases separating them. This CDR3 spans 12 amino acids. Complete variable domain (other parts from reference TRBV28 and TRBJ2-5): DVKVTQSSRYLVKRTGEKVFLECVQDMDHENMFWYRQDPGLGLRLIYFSYDVKMKEKGDIPEGYSVSREKKERFSLILESASTNQTSMYLCASTDHQETQYFGPGTRLLVL.

This clone has more than one count but fewer than ten. The rearrangement joins TRBV27 to TRBJ1-3; D possibly corresponds to TRBD1 (5 bases). Trimming removed 2 bases from V and 4 bases from J, with 12 bases in between. Germline loops: CDR1 MNHEY, CDR2 SMNVEV (reference sequence). The CDR3 runs to 15 residues. CDR3 amino acids: CASSLDPGYGNTIYF. The CDR3 DNA follows: TGTGCCAGCAGTTTAGACCCAGGGTACGGAAACACCATATATTTT.

Notes on this clone: The sample has other DNA sequences that encode this CDR3 too. The J gene is TRBJ1-1, the V gene TRBV27; D is unresolved. Deletions cut 0 bases from V and 0 bases from J, with 11 bases between. CDR3 length: 16 residues. CDR1 is MNHEY and CDR2 is SMNVEV in the germline V gene (reference sequence). The CDR3 nucleotides read TGTGCCAGCAGTTTATCAGGAGGTGTTATGAACACTGAAGCTTTCTTT. The encoded protein is CASSLSGGVMNTEAFF.

The chain joins TRBV6-6 to TRBJ2-3, with D uncertain. Germline CDR1 is MNHNY and CDR2 is SVGAGI (reference sequence). The CDR3 extends over 14 amino acids. The ends were cut back, 5 bases at V and 6 bases at J, with 15 bases in the middle. The CDR3 DNA reads TGTGCCAGCAGTAACGACGGAAAGTGGGATACGCAGTATTTT. Protein product: CASSNDGKWDTQYF.

The chain joins TRBV15 to TRBJ1-6, with a weak D call TRBD1 (6 bases). The CDR3 has 15 residues. Germline V CDR1 and CDR2: LNHNV, YYDKDF (reference sequence). Trimming took off 3 bases at V and 6 bases at J, with 12 bases between the two ends. This chain's CDR3 is CATSRDPGVNSPLHF. CDR3 bases: TGTGCCACCAGCAGGGATCCAGGGGTTAATTCACCCCTCCACTTT.

J is TRBJ2-6 and V is TRBV6-4; the D call may be TRBD1 or TRBD2 (5 bases each). Germline CDR1 and CDR2: MRHNA and SNTAGT. V lost 0 bases and J 4 bases, leaving 16 bases between the germline ends. The CDR3 is 18 amino acids. As DNA, the CDR3 is TGTGCCAGCAGTGACTCAAGGGGACCCTACTTCGGGGCCAACGTCCTGACTTTC. It yields the protein CASSDSRGPYFGANVLTF.

This clone came up once. The chain employs TRBV7-9 and TRBJ2-3; D not resolved. Germline values: CDR1 SEHNR, CDR2 FQNEAQ (reference sequence). The CDR3 runs 12 residues. Trimming took off 5 bases at V and 4 bases at J, with 7 bases between the two ends. The CDR3 bases are TGTGCCAGCAGCGTACAGCCAGATACGCAGTATTTT. It codes for CASSVQPDTQYF.

The J gene is TRBJ1-4, the V gene TRBV7-8; D not resolved. The V end was cut by 1 base, the J end by 4 bases, with 7 bases between. This CDR3 spans 14 amino acids. Germline CDR1 reads SGHVS; CDR2 reads FQNEAQ. The CDR3 DNA reads TGTGCCAGCAGCTTAGACAGTCTTAATGAAAAACTGTTTTTT. Translated: CASSLDSLNEKLFF.

This clone was observed once. The chain joins TRBV14 to TRBJ2-7; 9 nucleotides match TRBD1. The junction had 8 bases not matched to a gene; V was cut back by 3 bases and J by 5 bases. This CDR3 spans 15 amino acids. Germline CDR1 SGHDN, CDR2 FVKESK. CDR3 region: CASSHLGTGSHEQYF. The DNA of the CDR3 is TGTGCCAGCAGCCACCTCGGGACAGGGTCCCACGAGCAGTACTTC.

The J gene is TRBJ1-1, the V gene TRBV2, with 10 bases matching TRBD1. The CDR3 runs to 14 residues. CDR1 is SNHLY and CDR2 is FYNNEI in the germline V gene. V dropped 10 bases and J dropped 0; count of bases not matched to a gene: 5. For the CDR3, the DNA is TGTGCCATCTCGACAGGGGGCCTGAACACTGAAGCTTTCTTT. Translated: CAISTGGLNTEAFF.

V and J are TRBV4-1 and TRBJ2-7; D is perhaps TRBD1 (6 bases). Germline CDR1 is MGHRA and CDR2 is YSYEKL. The ends were cut back, 0 bases at V and 2 bases at J, with 14 bases in the middle. The CDR3 covers 16 residues. The CDR3, as DNA: TGCGCCAGCAGCCAAGAGGGCCCACAGGGAGCCTACGAGCAGTACTTC. This encodes CASSQEGPQGAYEQYF.

V and J are TRBV19 and TRBJ2-2; weak D call: TRBD1 (6 bases). Germline V CDR1 and CDR2: LNHDA, SQIVND (reference sequence). This CDR3 contains 17 residues. V lost 2 bases, J lost 4 bases, and 17 bases lay in between. CDR3 coding DNA: TGTGCCAGTAGTATACCGAGGGGGTATGGTCGCACCGGGGAGCTGTTTTTT. Its protein product is CASSIPRGYGRTGELFF.

This chain links TRBV9 with TRBJ1-2; D uncertain. V was pared by 0 bases and J by 0 bases, with 9 bases between. The CDR3 contains 15 residues. Germline values: CDR1 SGDLS, CDR2 YYNGEE. The CDR3 reads CASSVDGSANYGYTF. For the CDR3, the DNA is TGTGCCAGCAGCGTAGACGGGTCGGCTAACTATGGCTACACCTTC.

As regards this clone: Other DNA sequences from this sample encode an identical CDR3 as well. This rearrangement joins TRBV27 to TRBJ1-1; maybe TRBD1 (6 bases). CDR1 is MNHEY and CDR2 is SMNVEV in the germline V gene (reference sequence). Deletions cut 6 bases from V and 4 bases from J, with 12 bases between. This CDR3 spans 13 amino acids. The CDR3 DNA follows: TGTGCCAGCAGCTTGGGAGGGGGCACTGAAGCTTTCTTT. The encoded protein is CASSLGGGTEAFF.

The chain is built from TRBV25-1 and TRBJ2-1; D is unresolved. The ends were cut back, 4 bases at V and 3 bases at J, with 7 bases in the middle. Per the germline V gene, CDR1 is MGHDK and CDR2 is SYGVNS. The CDR3 extends over 13 amino acids. The chain's CDR3 is CASSGADYNEQFF. The CDR3 DNA is TGTGCCAGCAGTGGGGCAGACTACAATGAGCAGTTCTTC.

A word on this clone: This same CDR3 is encoded by further DNA sequences in the sample. The J gene is TRBJ1-1, the V gene TRBV30; no clear D. Looked up from germline, CDR1 is GTSNPN and CDR2 is SVGIG (reference sequence). V was cut by 0 bases and J by 3 bases, with 14 bases left in between. This CDR3 is 15 amino acids long. The CDR3 nucleotides read TGTGCCTGGAGTGTTCGAGGAGGTGGGGACACTGAAGCTTTCTTT. Translation: CAWSVRGGGDTEAFF.

The chain is built from TRBV5-4 and TRBJ2-5; perhaps TRBD1 as D (5 bases). V lost 2 bases to trimming and J lost 1 base, with 12 bases between them. CDR1 and CDR2 (germline): SGHNT, YYREEE (reference sequence). The CDR3 is 15 amino acids. CDR3 in DNA: TGTGCCAGCAGCTTCAAACAGGACCTCCAAGAGACCCAGTACTTC. Residues: CASSFKQDLQETQYF.